This TCR beta chain appears in the sequencing data of a study of cytomegalovirus exposure and HLA in healthy donors. Whole-study context: Approximately 200 million T cells yielded under 130 million unique TCR beta sequences in earlier analysis.

Trimming removed 4 bases from V and 3 bases from J, with 4 bases in between. This CDR3 has 11 amino acids. CDR1 is MNHEY and CDR2 is SVGAGI in the germline V gene. The study ran its PCR with 60 Vbeta and 13 Jbeta primers. TCRdb's copy holds only in-frame clones and misses some; the assay was immunoSEQ multiplex PCR. In the table there are 150,000 or so clones, over 75% of which are singletons. This TCR was sampled from a woman aged 40-49 years in good health and CMV-seropositive. Sequenced input: PBMCs. J is TRBJ2-7 and V is TRBV6-5; no clear D. CDR3 nucleotides: TGTGCCAGCAGTTCCCTCTACGAGCAGTACTTC. It codes for CASSSLYEQYF.